This TCR beta chain was captured by sequencing in a study of shared clonotypes between healthy human individuals. The repertoire was sequenced with immunoSEQ multiplex PCR; TCRdb's copy has only in-frame clones and lacks some. The data contain about 2.3 million clones, more than 85% of them singletons. The CDR3 is 13 residues long. Deletions cut 0 bases from V and 3 bases from J, with 7 bases between. Per the germline V gene, CDR1 is GTSNPN and CDR2 is SVGIG (reference sequence). None of the donors, who were healthy HIV-negative adults, had recently had acute infections or vaccinations. Concerning this clone itself: The antigen remains unidentified.

Study-wide points: In general, naive subsets displayed greater estimated richness than memory subsets did.

Sequenced material: naive CD4+ T cells from PBMCs. Regarding subset: CD45RA+ positively selected. The chain recombines TRBV30 with TRBJ2-3; D uncertain. The sequence came from a man in his late teens or twenties in good health. Some clones in this sample may be carry-over from other donors' samples. CDR3 nucleotides: TGTGCCTGGAGTGTATACGGGACAGATACGCAGTATTTT. Its translation: CAWSVYGTDTQYF. The full variable domain, completed using reference TRBV30 and TRBJ2-3, is SQTIHQWPATLVQPVGSPLSLECTVEGTSNPNLYWYRQAAGRGLQLLFYSVGIGQISSEVPQNLSASRPQDRQFILSSKKLLLSDSGFYLCAWSVYGTDTQYFGPGTRLTVL.